This TCR beta chain emerged from a study of control samples from healthy donors and cancer patients. Germline V lookup: CDR1 MDHEN, CDR2 SYDVKM. Trimming cost V 6 bases and J 7 bases, with 15 bases left between them. The CDR3 length is 14 residues. Some clones are missing from TCRdb's copy, which holds only in-frame ones; the method was immunoSEQ multiplex PCR. The sample has around 150,000 clones, 96% seen once. The sequence came from a woman in her twenties or thirties in good health. The rearrangement joins TRBV28 to TRBJ1-4; D is possibly TRBD1 (5 bases). Specimen: blood. The CDR3 reads CASRPQGGIEKLFF. DNA of the CDR3: TGTGCCAGCAGGCCGCAGGGTGGGATTGAAAAACTGTTTTTT.